This TCR beta chain is drawn from a study of shared clonotypes between healthy human individuals. Naive CD8 isolation took CD45RO-negative cells positively selected for CCR7 and excluded terminally differentiated effector memory CD45RA+ cells. Measured with immunoSEQ multiplex PCR; TCRdb has only the in-frame clones, and not every one. The repertoire has about 2 million clones, approximately 95% of them found once; the top ten carry 0.9% to 1.4%. V was clipped by 5 bases and J by 5 bases, with 10 bases between them. This CDR3 is built from 12 residues. In germline, CDR1 is SGDLS, CDR2 YYNGEE. This clonotype originated in a man aged 18 to 30 in good health. The sample comprised naive CD8+ T cells sorted from blood. The chain recombines TRBV9 with TRBJ1-2; D gene ambiguous. In DNA, the CDR3 is TGTGCCAGCAGTGCGGCTCCTTATGGCTACACCTTC. This gives the protein CASSAAPYGYTF.